What follows are 7 T cell receptor beta chains derived from one specimen sequenced in a study of blood T cell repertoires in COVID-19. Assay used: immunoSEQ multiplex PCR; TCRdb lists only in-frame clones, some missing. The sample records over 110,000 clones, about 87% being singletons. Sample: PBMCs or T cells enriched from blood (not recorded which). These receptors originate from a man between 50 and 59 years old in a cohort exposed to, infected with or recovered from COVID-19 (not recorded which).

This sequence joins TRBV4-3 and TRBJ1-5; tentatively, D is TRBD1 (5 bases). The V and J ends lost 1 base and 6 bases respectively, with 10 bases between them. The CDR3 is 14 amino acids. Germline assignment: CDR1 LGHNA and CDR2 YSLEER. Here the CDR3 reads CASSQVGGGQPQHF. CDR3 nucleotides: TGCGCCAGCAGCCAAGTGGGGGGGGGTCAGCCCCAGCATTTT.

V usage is TRBV10-3 and J usage is TRBJ2-2; weak D call: TRBD2 (5 bases). Trimming shortened V by 2 bases and J by 0 bases, and 7 bases separated the two germline ends. Germline CDR1 and CDR2: ENHRY and SYGVKD. This CDR3 spans 15 amino acids. DNA of the CDR3: TGTGCCATCAGTGAGACTAGTTCGAACACCGGGGAGCTGTTTTTT. Translating gives CAISETSSNTGELFF.

This rearrangement joins TRBV7-9 to TRBJ1-3; D may be TRBD1 (5 bases). The V gene lost 5 bases and the J gene lost 2 bases, with 10 bases spanning the gap. CDR1 is SEHNR, CDR2 FQNEAQ, per germline (reference sequence). The length of the CDR3 is 14 residues. The CDR3 DNA reads TGTGCCAGCAGCCCCCCGGACACTGGAAACACCATATATTTT. This sequence encodes CASSPPDTGNTIYF.

The table lists this clone with a count of one. This sequence joins TRBV7-6 and TRBJ1-2, with 9 bases identical to TRBD1. CDR1 is SGHVS, CDR2 FNYEAQ, per germline. This CDR3 has 14 residues. V lost 0 bases and J lost 8; bases outside the gene matches: 4. The CDR3 is CASSLATGGSGYTF. The CDR3 region has the DNA TGTGCCAGCAGCTTAGCAACAGGGGGCAGCGGCTACACCTTC.

The chain combines TRBV19 with TRBJ1-6, with 8 bases matching TRBD1. Germline V gene sequence: CDR1 LNHDA, CDR2 SQIVND (reference sequence). With V trimmed by 9 bases and J by 6 bases, 16 bases remained unmatched. The CDR3 spans 17 residues. DNA for the CDR3: TGTGCCAGCGGTATTGCGGGACAGGCTGGCTTTAATTCACCCCTCCACTTT. It codes for CASGIAGQAGFNSPLHF.

The V call is TRBV5-1, the J call TRBJ1-6; perhaps TRBD1 as D (6 bases). CDR1 is SGHRS, CDR2 YFSETQ, per germline. CDR3 length: 15 amino acids. V was pared by 0 bases and J by 7 bases, with 11 bases between. CDR3 in amino acids: CASSLDAGQNSPLHF. DNA of the CDR3: TGCGCCAGCAGCTTGGATGCTGGACAGAATTCACCCCTCCACTTT.

The V and J genes are TRBV2 and TRBJ1-2; D is uncertain. The length of the CDR3 is 14 residues. V shed 1 base and J shed 6 bases, with 12 bases lying between them. The germline V gene has CDR1 SNHLY and CDR2 FYNNEI. CDR3 sequence (DNA): TGTGCCAGCAGTGAAGGCAGTCGAGAGGATGGCTACACCTTC. This gives the protein CASSEGSREDGYTF. Full variable domain (rest looked up from reference TRBV2 and TRBJ1-2): EPEVTQTPSHQVTQMGQEVILRCVPISNHLYFYWYRQILGQKVEFLVSFYNNEISEKSEIFDDQFSVERPDGSNFTLKIRSTKLEDSAMYFCASSEGSREDGYTFGSGTRLTVV.